Below, one TCR beta chain is given with its context. This clonotype was detected a few times. The clone's antigen remains unknown. One base away there is no much larger clone; base qualities are not given. Library construction relied on PCR. TCRdb shows the sequencer as NextSeq 500. Bulk TCR libraries were made following a previously described method, with the TCR primers given in Table S5. Total RNA was purified with the Qiagen AllPrep DNA/RNA kit. Reads from multiple sequencing runs of the same library were pooled before analysis. In the authors' own workflow: Reads were retained only if the reads had an exact TCR constant sequence, and the retained reads were trimmed to 150 nt and grouped according to their 12-nt molecular barcodes. Reads in each barcode group were sub-clustered using a 15% Levenshtein threshold, and a quality-weighted consensus sequence was built for each RNA molecule. Non-functional sequences were excluded, and lower-count sequences lying one edit away from another sequence were also excluded. Based on fitting two negative binomial distributions, any barcode sub-cluster with under 20% of the maximum read count was discarded. TCRdb redid the processing of the public reads, applying fastp at Q25 and MiXCR, and retained in-frame beta chains. When rows share a CDR3 protein, they turn into one entry using the most common DNA and genes. TCRdb assigned the V and J calls; the authors' analysis was not used. This sample holds 460,000 or so distinct CDR3 sequences; around 25% were observed only once. The ten largest make up approximately 0.76% of the sample.

Libraries of naive CD8 T cells were built from anywhere between about 17,000 and 1,000,000 sorted cells, with 10%, 30% or 50% of the purified RNA used. Naive CD8 T cells were FACS-sorted as CD8+CD4-CCR7+CD45RA+ on a BD FACSAria II into RLT Plus buffer. Approximately 9 TCR copies' worth of Jurkat RNA were spiked into about 20,000-1,100,000 naive CD8 T cell samples to test detection sensitivity. CD8 T cells were enriched using RosetteSep CD8+ T Cell Enrichment Cocktail and Ficoll-Paque, and the enriched cells then underwent ACK red cell lysis. The sample belongs to a study of molecular identifiers for immune sequencing clone quantification listed by TCRdb under 2018. Looking at the study overall: In a replicate experiment, RNA from around 20,000 or 100,000 naive CD8 T cells was split into five aliquots, four of which were sequenced. The study was a methods study using CD8 T cells to benchmark molecular-identifier clustering-based TCR repertoire sequencing (MIDCIRS) and TCR RNA copy counting. The full study reports these points: A single cell's worth of spiked-in Jurkat TCR RNA was reported detectable even among about 1.1 million naive CD8 T cells. Spiked-in Jurkat TCR RNA (about 10 copies' worth), which is not part of the donor repertoire, was contained in the naive libraries. In CMV-specific effector cells, over 97% of molecules were held by clones above 20 RNA copies, whereas under 1% of molecules were held by such clones in naive cells. Around 2.9 recovered TCR RNA copies per cell were obtained by modeling, versus roughly 10 by digital PCR, implying a capture efficiency of 30% to 35%. Without barcode sub-clustering, chimeric consensus sequences inflated TCR diversity; chimeras reached as high as 47%. Identical TCR molecules sharing a barcode could cause highly expanded clone sizes to be underestimated.

The receptor comes from a human donor in good health. Some libraries in this study had Jurkat cell RNA spiked in. Sequenced sample: naive CD8+ T cells from blood, with Jurkat cell RNA spiked in. The cell subset or site tag for this specimen amounts to: FACS-sorted CD8+CD4-CCR7+CD45RA+ naive T cells.

The base sequence is TGTGCCAGCAGCTCTAGCTGGGGGAGCTCCTACGAGCAGTACTTC. It codes for CASSSSWGSSYEQYF. This chain is built from TRBV11-2 and TRBJ2-7; the D segment might be TRBD1 or TRBD2, since each matches 5 bases. V was cut back by 4 bases and J by 0 bases, leaving a gap of 13 bases between them. Counted from cysteine to phenylalanine, this CDR3 has 15 amino acids. Just the 45-base CDR3 DNA is kept, in frame starting at base 1. CDR1 SGHAT and CDR2 FQNNGV were looked up in the germline V gene.